The subject of this entry is one T cell receptor (beta chain). Random hexamers were used to reverse transcribe the RNA input (roughly 0.5 to 1 ug). TCRdb re-derived calls from the immunoSEQ multiplex PCR reads in MiXCR, one entry per CDR3 protein. The sample has about 190,000 distinct CDR3 sequences; roughly 92% are singletons. The sample comes from a study of CD8 T cells in Susac syndrome. The sequence was obtained from a human donor in good health. The specimen sequenced was CD4+ T cells from PBMCs.

Here the CDR3 reads CASSLKVVAFF. DNA for the CDR3: TGTGCCAGCAGCTTAAAGGTAGTGGCTTTCTTT. This sequence joins TRBV7-2 and TRBJ1-1; no firm D call. The CDR3 extends over 11 amino acids. Per germline, CDR1 SGHTA and CDR2 FQGNSA. Trimming took 2 bases from V and 11 from J, leaving 9 bases between them.